This entry describes one T cell receptor (beta chain). Under the authors' procedure: ImmunoSEQ supplied junction-only sequences lacking quality scores, so filtering was different. Only in-frame clones appear in the TCRdb table, and some are missing; sequencing was by immunoSEQ multiplex PCR. The V and J calls and clone size come from that table; D and trimming were worked out from the DNA. The top ten hold 1.5% to 2% of the sample, which has 2 million to 2.5 million clones, about 92% seen once. The CDR3 is 16 residues long. CDR1 is MNHEY and CDR2 is SMNVEV in the germline V gene (reference sequence). V lost 3 bases, J lost 0 bases, and 12 bases lay in between. This sample stems from a study of shared clonotypes between healthy human individuals. Study-level information: Participating donors consisted of a couple of women and three men aged 18 to 49.

The naive CD8 fraction comprised CD45RO-negative cells positively selected for CCR7 and excluded terminally differentiated effector memory CD45RA+ cells. The donors, all of them Caucasian adults, lived in Nashville, Tennessee. This chain joins TRBV27 and TRBJ1-5; unclear D gene. Specimen: naive CD8+ T cells from PBMCs. This receptor was taken from a man between 18 and 35 years old in good health. Some clones in this sample may be carry-over from other donors' samples. The CDR3 spells CASSFNWGNSNQPQHF. The CDR3 coding sequence is TGTGCCAGCAGTTTTAACTGGGGAAATAGCAATCAGCCCCAGCATTTT.